Presented here are 19 T cell receptor beta chains from one specimen sequenced in a study of vaccination and CD4 T cells after COVID-19. Their antigen targets remain unknown. The Oncomine TCR Beta short-read assay generated sequence data from the DNA of cultured CD4+ T cells. TCRdb fed the PCR reads into MiXCR, producing one record per CDR3 protein. This sample has approximately 20,000 distinct CDR3 sequences; over 60% occur once, and the top ten carry approximately 17%. Treatment noted: roughly nine-day PBMC culture with coronavirus spike peptide pools or control peptides (ViraFEST assay). Sample: CD4+ T cells from blood, cultured in vitro, taken after SARS-CoV-2 vaccination. The receptors derive from a human donor who received a COVID-19 vaccine.

This chain connects TRBV2 to TRBJ1-2, with D perhaps TRBD1 (5 bases). The CDR3 length is 13 residues. V was clipped by 6 bases and J by 8 bases, with 16 bases between them. Germline V gene sequence: CDR1 SNHLY, CDR2 FYNNEI. CDR3 protein: CASSETEGDGYTF. CDR3 bases: TGTGCCAGCAGCGAGACAGAGGGTGACGGCTACACCTTC.

This chain joins TRBV5-1 and TRBJ1-6; 9 nucleotides line up with TRBD1. CDR3 length equals 15 residues. The germline V gene encodes CDR1 SGHRS and CDR2 YFSETQ. The V segment lost 0 bases and the J segment 8 bases; nucleotides outside the gene matches: 3. The CDR3 bases are TGCGCCAGCAGCTTGGGGACAGGGGCTGATTCACCCCTCCACTTT. Translating gives CASSLGTGADSPLHF.

The V and J genes are TRBV12-3 or TRBV12-4 and TRBJ1-1, with D perhaps matching TRBD1 (6 bases). Trimming took 6 bases from V and 7 from J, leaving 15 bases between them. The CDR3 length is 13 residues. The CDR3 DNA is TGTGCCAGCAGCAGGACAGAACGGCGTGAAGCTTTCTTT. This codes for CASSRTERREAFF.

The chain links TRBV24-1 to TRBJ2-5, with 10 bases identical to TRBD2. This CDR3 is 14 amino acids long. With V trimmed by 4 bases and J by 7 bases, 5 bases remained unmatched. Germline loops: CDR1 KGHDR, CDR2 SFDVKD. CDR3 DNA sequence: TGTGCCACCAGTGACCTCAGCGGGGGGGGGACCCAGTACTTC. Protein: CATSDLSGGGTQYF.

The rearrangement joins TRBV20-1 to TRBJ1-2; 8 bases are shared with TRBD1. Germline CDR1 is DFQATT and CDR2 is SNEGSKA (reference sequence). The CDR3 is 14 amino acids. Losses at the gene ends were 3 bases for V and 4 bases for J; bases not matched to a gene: 7. CDR3 sequence (DNA): TGCAGTGCTAGCAGACAGGGGTCGGGCTATGGCTACACCTTC. Translation gives CSASRQGSGYGYTF.

J is TRBJ1-2 and V is TRBV6-2 or TRBV6-3; TRBD1 matches at 7 bases. Germline V gene sequence: CDR1 MNHEY, CDR2 SVGEGT. The V and J ends lost 0 bases and 2 bases, in that order; junction bases with no gene match: 3. The CDR3 loop spans 15 amino acids. The CDR3 protein is CASSYSSRGNYGYTF. The CDR3 bases are TGTGCCAGCAGTTACTCATCCAGGGGGAACTATGGCTACACCTTC.

The V and J genes are TRBV6-1 and TRBJ2-5, with D perhaps matching TRBD1 or TRBD2 (5 bases each). This CDR3 has 13 residues. V shed 5 bases and J shed 8 bases, with 15 bases lying between them. The V gene's germline CDR1 is MNHNS and CDR2 SASEGT. This chain's CDR3 is CASSPRARGTQYF. The DNA of the CDR3 is TGTGCCAGCAGTCCCCGGGCGAGGGGCACCCAGTACTTC.

This chain links TRBV6-1 with TRBJ1-3; no firm D call. The V gene's germline CDR1 is MNHNS and CDR2 SASEGT. The CDR3 has 12 residues. V was cut by 11 bases and J by 1 base, with 9 bases left in between. The CDR3 loop reads CAGLVSGNTIYF. For the CDR3, the DNA is TGTGCCGGCCTCGTATCTGGAAACACCATATATTTT.

CDR3 coding DNA: TGTGCCTGTCGGACTAGCGGGAGCACAGATACGCAGTATTTT. Encoded protein: CACRTSGSTDTQYF. The rearrangement joins TRBV30 to TRBJ2-3; TRBD2 matches 11 bases. Losses at the gene ends were 6 bases for V and 0 bases for J; bases not matched to a gene: 2. The CDR3 is 14 residues long. Per the germline V gene, CDR1 is GTSNPN and CDR2 is SVGIG (reference sequence). Using reference TRBV30 and TRBJ2-3 for the parts outside the CDR3, the full variable domain is SQTIHQWPATLVQPVGSPLSLECTVEGTSNPNLYWYRQAAGRGLQLLFYSVGIGQISSEVPQNLSASRPQDRQFILSSKKLLLSDSGFYLCACRTSGSTDTQYFGPGTRLTVL.

The chain couples TRBV6-1 to TRBJ1-2, with TRBD1 matching over 7 bases. The germline V gene has CDR1 MNHNS and CDR2 SASEGT. Losses at the gene ends were 6 bases for V and 5 bases for J; bases not matched to a gene: 9. CDR3 length equals 14 residues. CDR3 bases: TGTGCCAGCAGACCCGGACAGGAGGTTTATGGCTACACCTTC. Its protein is CASRPGQEVYGYTF.

The chain recombines TRBV10-3 with TRBJ1-2; unclear D gene. V lost 6 bases, J lost 0 bases, and 11 bases lay in between. The CDR3 contains 14 residues. From germline, CDR1 is ENHRY and CDR2 SYGVKD. The CDR3: CAIRGSSANYGYTF. The CDR3 coding sequence is TGTGCCATCAGAGGGTCTTCCGCTAACTATGGCTACACCTTC.

This sequence joins TRBV6-2 or TRBV6-3 and TRBJ1-2, with a weak D call TRBD1 (6 bases). The V gene's germline CDR1 is MNHEY and CDR2 SVGEGT. The CDR3 loop spans 14 amino acids. V was trimmed by 5 bases and J by 4 bases, leaving 14 bases between them. CDR3 DNA: TGTGCCAGCAGTCAACCTGGACAGTTCTATGGCTACACCTTC. Residues: CASSQPGQFYGYTF.

This sequence joins TRBV19 and TRBJ2-7, with TRBD1 identical over 7 bases. Germline values: CDR1 LNHDA, CDR2 SQIVND (reference sequence). The trim removed 4 bases at V and 2 bases at J, leaving 2 bases unmatched. This CDR3 contains 13 residues. Written as DNA, the CDR3 is TGTGCCAGTAGTAGGACAGGACCCTACGAGCAGTACTTC. Protein product: CASSRTGPYEQYF.

The DNA for the CDR3 is TGTGCCGGGTCCCCAGGGGGTCTAAACACTGAAGCTTTCTTT. Residues: CAGSPGGLNTEAFF. This chain links TRBV30 with TRBJ1-1, with 7 bases aligning to TRBD1. This CDR3 is built from 14 residues. Germline CDR1 GTSNPN, CDR2 SVGIG (reference sequence). With V trimmed by 8 bases and J by 2 bases, 11 bases remained unmatched. Variable domain in full (rest from reference TRBV30 and TRBJ1-1): SQTIHQWPATLVQPVGSPLSLECTVEGTSNPNLYWYRQAAGRGLQLLFYSVGIGQISSEVPQNLSASRPQDRQFILSSKKLLLSDSGFYLCAGSPGGLNTEAFFGQGTRLTVV.

The gene calls are TRBV19 and TRBJ1-6; D not resolved. Per the germline V gene, CDR1 is LNHDA and CDR2 is SQIVND (reference sequence). The ends were cut back, 6 bases at V and 0 bases at J, with 9 bases in the middle. The CDR3 is 15 amino acids. CDR3 loop: CASRGGSSYNSPLHF. The CDR3 region has the DNA TGTGCCAGTAGAGGTGGTAGCTCCTATAATTCACCCCTCCACTTT.

The rearrangement uses TRBV12-3 or TRBV12-4 and TRBJ1-1; 8 bases agree with TRBD1. The CDR3 is 13 amino acids. Trimming took 6 bases from V and 4 from J; bases not matched to a gene: 4. The CDR3: CASSQTGATEAFF. The CDR3 coding sequence is TGTGCCAGCAGCCAGACAGGGGCCACTGAAGCTTTCTTT.

The rearrangement uses TRBV7-8 and TRBJ1-2; D unclear. V lost 1 base to trimming and J lost 0 bases, with 12 bases between them. The CDR3 length is 16 residues. From germline, CDR1 is SGHVS and CDR2 FQNEAQ. The chain's CDR3 is CASSLVSSPTNYGYTF. CDR3 nucleotides: TGTGCCAGCAGCTTAGTGAGCAGCCCGACTAACTATGGCTACACCTTC. The full variable domain, with the rest looked up from reference TRBV7-8 and TRBJ1-2, is GAGVSQSPRYKVAKRGQDVALRCDPISGHVSLFWYQQALGQGPEFLTYFQNEAQLDKSGLPSDRFFAERPEGSVSTLKIQRTQQEDSAVYLCASSLVSSPTNYGYTFGSGTRLTVV.

CDR3 sequence: CASSLEGRVGYTF. The CDR3 region has the DNA TGTGCCAGCAGTTTGGAGGGGAGGGTGGGCTACACCTTC. The J gene is TRBJ1-2, the V gene TRBV12-3 or TRBV12-4; a weak D match, TRBD1 (5 bases). The CDR3 consists of 13 residues. V was trimmed by 3 bases and J by 8 bases, leaving 13 bases between them.

The J gene is TRBJ2-7, the V gene TRBV20-1; 10 bases fit TRBD1. V lost 1 base and J lost 1; bases outside the gene matches: 4. This CDR3 comprises 15 residues. The germline CDR1 and CDR2 sequences are DFQATT and SNEGSKA (reference sequence). The CDR3 region is CSARGGQGNSYEQYF. For the CDR3, the DNA is TGCAGTGCTAGAGGGGGACAGGGGAATTCCTACGAGCAGTACTTC.